This T cell receptor beta chain was sequenced during a study of blood T cell repertoires in COVID-19. Study-wide background: Sources were T cells, B-cell-depleted T cells, or PBMCs; the material itself was cDNA or gDNA.

Participants were aged 18 to 89 years from some 24 US areas. Repertoires were generated with immunoSEQ multiplex PCR, while TCRdb's copy carries only in-frame clones and drops some. The table has some 330,000 clones, roughly four fifths seen once; the top ten hold 5% to 5.5%. The sample was PBMCs or T cells enriched from blood (not recorded which). The clonotype comes from a woman aged 45-65 years who had recovered from COVID-19.

This CDR3 reads CASSQGRASTDTQYF. The DNA of the CDR3 is TGTGCCAGCAGCCAAGGGAGGGCTAGCACAGATACGCAGTATTTT. This chain links TRBV3-1 (or the pseudogene TRBV3-2) with TRBJ2-3; perhaps TRBD2 as D (6 bases). The CDR3 length is 15 residues. CDR1 and CDR2 from the germline V gene are LGHDT and YNNKEL (reference sequence). Trimming stripped 1 base from V and 0 bases from J, with 8 bases between.